This T cell receptor (beta chain) was retrieved from a study of quantifying T cell responses using KT2 cells. On the study more broadly: Reverse transcription used primers in the TCR alpha and beta constant regions.

An oligo carrying a UMI was ligated to the cDNA 3' end. The first PCR ran approximately 4 cycles with an equimolar RC1.1 and RC1.2 beta primer mix. Via MiXCR, TCRdb re-called the UMI-ligation and nested PCR reads, giving one row per CDR3 protein. This sample carries about 50,000 distinct CDR3 sequences, 9.5% to 13% of them seen once, and the ten largest clones take 10%. The ends were cut back, 4 bases at V and 2 bases at J, with 20 bases in the middle. This CDR3 spans 17 amino acids. Germline assignment: CDR1 MNHEY and CDR2 SVGAGI. Sequencing used PBMCs spiked with cells of the T cell clone KT2. This chain joins TRBV6-5 and TRBJ1-1; perhaps TRBD1 as D (6 bases). The source of this sequence is a human donor. The CDR3 loop is CASSLSGAGGLNTEAFF. Written as DNA, the CDR3 is TGTGCCAGCAGTTTGTCAGGGGCGGGGGGATTAAACACTGAAGCTTTCTTT.